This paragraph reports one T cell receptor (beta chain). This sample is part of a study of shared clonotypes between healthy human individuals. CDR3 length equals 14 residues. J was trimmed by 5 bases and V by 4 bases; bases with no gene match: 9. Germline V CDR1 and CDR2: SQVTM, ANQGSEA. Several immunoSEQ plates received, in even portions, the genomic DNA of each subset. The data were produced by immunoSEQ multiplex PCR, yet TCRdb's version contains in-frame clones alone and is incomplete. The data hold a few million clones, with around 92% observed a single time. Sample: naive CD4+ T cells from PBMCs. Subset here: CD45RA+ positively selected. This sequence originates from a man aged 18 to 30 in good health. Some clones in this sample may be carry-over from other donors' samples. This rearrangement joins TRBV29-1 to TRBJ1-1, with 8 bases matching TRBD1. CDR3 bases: TGCAGCGTTGGGAGCCTACAGGGGGTGACTGAAGCTTTCTTT. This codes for CSVGSLQGVTEAFF.